This T cell receptor beta chain appears in the sequencing data of a study of blood T cell repertoires in COVID-19. Study context: PBMCs, B-cell-depleted T cells, or T cells were the source of the cDNA or gDNA that made up the material.

The protocol was immunoSEQ multiplex PCR, while the TCRdb copy is restricted to in-frame clones and leaves out a portion. The profile shows more than 300,000 clones, roughly 90% of them singletons. The J segment lost 2 bases and the V segment lost 1 base, leaving 2 bases of the junction unmatched. Germline loops: CDR1 SEHNR, CDR2 FQNEAQ (reference sequence). CDR3 size: 17 residues. The sequencing sample was made of PBMCs or T cells enriched from blood (not recorded which). The rearrangement joins TRBV7-9 to TRBJ2-6; 10 bases are a match to TRBD2. The origin of this receptor is a woman in her twenties or thirties who had been exposed to COVID-19. The CDR3: CASSLGAGGTGANVLTF. Written as DNA, the CDR3 is TGTGCCAGCAGCTTAGGAGCGGGAGGGACTGGGGCCAACGTCCTGACTTTC.